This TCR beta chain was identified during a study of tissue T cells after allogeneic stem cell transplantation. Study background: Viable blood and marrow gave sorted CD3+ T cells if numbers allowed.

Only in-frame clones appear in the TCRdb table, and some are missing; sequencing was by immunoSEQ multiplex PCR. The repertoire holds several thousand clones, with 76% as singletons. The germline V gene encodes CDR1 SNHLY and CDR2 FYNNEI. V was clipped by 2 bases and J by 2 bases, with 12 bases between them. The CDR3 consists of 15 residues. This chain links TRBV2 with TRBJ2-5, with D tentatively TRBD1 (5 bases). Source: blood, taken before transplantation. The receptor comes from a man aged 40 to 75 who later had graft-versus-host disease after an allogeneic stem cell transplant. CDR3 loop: CASSELGRGQETQYF. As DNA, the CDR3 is TGTGCCAGCAGTGAATTGGGGCGAGGTCAAGAGACCCAGTACTTC.